This is a list of T cell receptor beta chains from one sample in a study of regulatory T cells in long-lasting Graves disease. TCRdb analysed the multiplex PCR reads with MiXCR anew, one entry per CDR3 protein. This table holds 450,000 to 600,000 distinct CDR3 sequences, roughly 17% found once. Another study also made use of these data, one on T cells in Graves' hyperthyroidism and ophthalmopathy.

This material consisted of peripheral blood mononuclear cells (PBMCs), taken at new diagnosis, from a patient treated with antithyroid drugs. These receptors all stem from a man between 40 and 49 years old with Graves disease. Each CDR3 is given with its conserved first and last residue. The order of the fields is J gene, D gene, clone size, V gene, CDR3 protein, CDR3 DNA. The D gene is left open where the match is weak. Clone size is given for some rows only: seen once, a few or many times, or a class if the clone is expanded.

J gene: TRBJ2-2; D gene: .; clone size: many; V gene: TRBV6-2/TRBV6-3; CDR3 protein: CASSLILKSGELFF; CDR3 DNA: TGTGCCAGCAGTTTAATCCTGAAGTCGGGGGAGCTGTTTTTT
J gene: TRBJ2-3; D gene: .; clone size: many; V gene: TRBV5-1; CDR3 protein: CASTYLSGGPDPDTQYF; CDR3 DNA: TGCGCCAGCACCTACTTAAGCGGCGGACCGGACCCAGATACGCAGTATTTT
J gene: TRBJ2-5; D gene: .; clone size: many; V gene: TRBV5-4; CDR3 protein: CASSSPGRGGETQYF; CDR3 DNA: TGTGCCAGCAGCTCGCCGGGCCGAGGTGGGGAGACCCAGTACTTC
J gene: TRBJ2-3; D gene: .; clone size: .; V gene: TRBV6-9; CDR3 protein: CASSSRGGGTDTQYF; CDR3 DNA: TGTGCCAGCAGTTCAAGGGGGGGTGGCACAGATACGCAGTATTTT
J gene: TRBJ1-1; D gene: .; clone size: many; V gene: TRBV20-1; CDR3 protein: CSARRGAGNTEAFF; CDR3 DNA: TGCAGTGCTAGACGGGGGGCAGGGAACACTGAAGCTTTCTTT
J gene: TRBJ2-7; D gene: TRBD2; clone size: many; V gene: TRBV5-1; CDR3 protein: CASASTSAHSYEQYF; CDR3 DNA: TGCGCCAGCGCTTCGACTAGCGCCCACTCCTACGAGCAGTACTTC
J gene: TRBJ2-7; D gene: .; clone size: .; V gene: TRBV14; CDR3 protein: CASSRYRMEQYF; CDR3 DNA: TGTGCCAGCAGCCGGTACAGGATGGAGCAGTACTTC
J gene: TRBJ1-2; D gene: TRBD1; clone size: few; V gene: TRBV27; CDR3 protein: CASSLVQGARRGYTF; CDR3 DNA: TGTGCCAGCAGTTTGGTACAGGGGGCGCGACGTGGCTACACCTTC
J gene: TRBJ2-3; D gene: .; clone size: many; V gene: TRBV5-1; CDR3 protein: CASSYKRTSTDTQYF; CDR3 DNA: TGCGCCAGCAGCTACAAAAGAACTAGCACAGATACGCAGTATTTT
J gene: TRBJ2-1; D gene: TRBD2; clone size: many; V gene: TRBV12-3/TRBV12-4; CDR3 protein: CASSNSGRSNEQFF; CDR3 DNA: TGTGCCAGCAGCAATAGCGGGAGGTCGAATGAGCAGTTCTTC
J gene: TRBJ1-5; D gene: .; clone size: few; V gene: TRBV15; CDR3 protein: CATSSRYGGDQPQHF; CDR3 DNA: TGTGCCACCAGCTCCAGGTACGGGGGCGATCAGCCCCAGCATTTT
J gene: TRBJ2-7; D gene: TRBD1; clone size: many; V gene: TRBV5-1; CDR3 protein: CASSLAIGQGPYEQYF; CDR3 DNA: TGCGCCAGCAGCTTGGCCATCGGACAGGGCCCCTACGAGCAGTACTTC
J gene: TRBJ2-3; D gene: .; clone size: .; V gene: TRBV12-3/TRBV12-4; CDR3 protein: CASSFGQHTDTQYF; CDR3 DNA: TGTGCCAGCAGTTTCGGACAGCACACAGATACGCAGTATTTT
J gene: TRBJ2-1; D gene: .; clone size: many; V gene: TRBV2; CDR3 protein: CASSGQGWNEQFF; CDR3 DNA: TGTGCCAGCAGTGGCCAGGGGTGGAATGAGCAGTTCTTC
J gene: TRBJ1-1; D gene: .; clone size: .; V gene: TRBV6-1; CDR3 protein: CASIGGTEAFF; CDR3 DNA: TGTGCCAGCATCGGGGGAACTGAAGCTTTCTTT
J gene: TRBJ2-3; D gene: .; clone size: few; V gene: TRBV14; CDR3 protein: CASSQDWDSNTQYF; CDR3 DNA: TGTGCCAGCAGCCAAGATTGGGACTCAAATACGCAGTATTTT
J gene: TRBJ1-4; D gene: .; clone size: many; V gene: TRBV28; CDR3 protein: CASSFIRGNEKLFF; CDR3 DNA: TGTGCCAGCAGTTTCATCCGGGGGAATGAAAAACTGTTTTTT
J gene: TRBJ2-1; D gene: TRBD2; clone size: few; V gene: TRBV20-1; CDR3 protein: CSAATSGRDEQFF; CDR3 DNA: TGCAGTGCTGCGACTAGCGGGAGGGATGAGCAGTTCTTC
J gene: TRBJ1-2; D gene: .; clone size: many; V gene: TRBV18; CDR3 protein: CASSRLGDYGYTF; CDR3 DNA: TGTGCCAGCTCACGACTCGGGGACTATGGCTACACCTTC
J gene: TRBJ2-2; D gene: .; clone size: few; V gene: TRBV14; CDR3 protein: CASSQYISPTGELFF; CDR3 DNA: TGTGCCAGCAGCCAATATATAAGTCCCACCGGGGAGCTGTTTTTT
J gene: TRBJ1-5; D gene: .; clone size: many; V gene: TRBV5-1; CDR3 protein: CASSFRVYQPQHF; CDR3 DNA: TGCGCCAGCAGCTTCAGGGTTTATCAGCCCCAGCATTTT
J gene: TRBJ2-3; D gene: .; clone size: .; V gene: TRBV29-1; CDR3 protein: CSVVVWGGRDTQYF; CDR3 DNA: TGCAGCGTTGTGGTTTGGGGAGGTCGAGATACGCAGTATTTT
J gene: TRBJ1-2; D gene: .; clone size: few; V gene: TRBV29-1; CDR3 protein: CSAGGGINYGYTF; CDR3 DNA: TGCAGCGCCGGCGGGGGGATCAACTATGGCTACACCTTC
J gene: TRBJ2-7; D gene: TRBD2; clone size: few; V gene: TRBV29-1; CDR3 protein: CSVVPGGSYEQYF; CDR3 DNA: TGCAGCGTCGTCCCGGGGGGCTCCTACGAGCAGTACTTC
J gene: TRBJ1-1; D gene: .; clone size: .; V gene: TRBV7-2; CDR3 protein: CASSFGPITEAFF; CDR3 DNA: TGTGCCAGCAGCTTCGGGCCCATCACTGAAGCTTTCTTT
J gene: TRBJ2-7; D gene: TRBD1; clone size: few; V gene: TRBV20-1; CDR3 protein: CSSQTTGSHEQYF; CDR3 DNA: TGCTCAAGTCAGACGACAGGGAGCCACGAGCAGTACTTC
J gene: TRBJ2-7; D gene: .; clone size: .; V gene: TRBV19; CDR3 protein: CASSGGKAYEQYF; CDR3 DNA: TGTGCCAGTAGTGGGGGGAAGGCCTACGAGCAGTACTTC
J gene: TRBJ1-2; D gene: .; clone size: .; V gene: TRBV6-9; CDR3 protein: CASSYHMGYTF; CDR3 DNA: TGTGCCAGCAGTTACCACATGGGCTACACCTTC
J gene: TRBJ1-5; D gene: .; clone size: .; V gene: TRBV11-2; CDR3 protein: CASSSRDTDTQHF; CDR3 DNA: TGTGCCAGCAGCTCCCGGGACACAGATACGCAGCATTTT
J gene: TRBJ2-3; D gene: TRBD2; clone size: many; V gene: TRBV5-1; CDR3 protein: CASSLASGISTDTQYF; CDR3 DNA: TGCGCCAGCAGCTTGGCTAGCGGGATCAGCACAGATACGCAGTATTTT
J gene: TRBJ2-7; D gene: TRBD1; clone size: many; V gene: TRBV7-8; CDR3 protein: CASSFWDRGRGTYEQYF; CDR3 DNA: TGTGCCAGCAGCTTTTGGGACAGGGGAAGGGGGACCTACGAGCAGTACTTC